This passage covers 9 T cell receptor beta chains from one sample sequenced in a study of T-cell reconstitution after alpha-beta-depleted transplantation in children. The TCRbeta library incorporated unique molecular identifiers. TCRdb reanalysed the PCR reads using MiXCR and keeps one entry per CDR3 protein. There are 670,000 or so distinct CDR3 sequences in the sample; roughly 13% occur only once, and roughly 0.84% lies in the top ten. The sample in question was PBMCs, obtained before TCRalphabeta/CD19-depleted stem cell transplant. The receptors stem from a girl aged 2 to 10 with congenital amegakaryocytic thrombocytopenia, due to receive a stem cell transplant.

The chain's CDR3 is CASSLNHPNTEAFF. Written as DNA, the CDR3 is TGCGCCAGCAGCCTAAATCACCCGAACACTGAAGCTTTCTTT. The chain is built from TRBV5-1 and TRBJ1-1; D gene ambiguous. V lost 4 bases and J lost 1, with 11 bases in between. There are 14 residues in the CDR3. CDR1 is SGHRS, CDR2 YFSETQ, per germline.

J is TRBJ1-1 and V is TRBV12-3 or TRBV12-4, with D unclear. V was shortened by 1 base and J by 6 bases, with 12 bases between the two germline ends. The CDR3 runs to 14 residues. CDR3 nucleotides: TGTGCCAGCAGTTTAGTCCCCGGGATGTCTGAAGCTTTCTTT. Its protein product is CASSLVPGMSEAFF.

The chain combines TRBV20-1 with TRBJ1-2; D is unresolved. Trimming left V 0 bases short and J 5 bases short, with 10 bases between. The CDR3 is made up of 13 amino acids. Germline assignment: CDR1 DFQATT and CDR2 SNEGSKA (reference sequence). CDR3 sequence reads: CSARDLGLYGYTF. In nucleotides, the CDR3 is TGCAGTGCTAGAGATCTTGGCCTTTATGGCTACACCTTC.

The genes are TRBV27 and TRBJ2-3; 11 bases agree with TRBD2. After removal of 4 bases from V and 5 bases from J, the junction contained 8 bases not matched to a gene. From germline, CDR1 is MNHEY and CDR2 SMNVEV (reference sequence). The CDR3 spans 16 residues. The CDR3 DNA reads TGTGCCAGCAGTTCGGGACTAGCGGCCGTTTTAGATACGCAGTATTTT. Translation gives CASSSGLAAVLDTQYF.

This clonotype was detected many times. The rearrangement uses TRBV29-1 and TRBJ2-4; D is uncertain. V lost 4 bases, J lost 4 bases, and 14 bases lay in between. Germline V gene lookup returns CDR1 SQVTM and CDR2 ANQGSEA. CDR3 length: 14 residues. The CDR3 region is CSVAPEDRKNIQYF. The CDR3 nucleotides are TGCAGCGTTGCCCCCGAGGACCGTAAAAACATTCAGTACTTC. Supplemented by reference TRBV29-1 and TRBJ2-4, the full variable domain reads SAVISQKPSRDICQRGTSLTIQCQVDSQVTMMFWYRQQPGQSLTLIATANQGSEATYESGFVIDKFPISRPNLTFSTLTVSNMSPEDSSIYLCSVAPEDRKNIQYFGAGTRLSVL.

A remark on this clonotype: One base away lies a much larger clone, so this may be a sequencing read error. The chain has TRBV10-3 and TRBJ1-6, with a tentative D call TRBD1 (5 bases). Germline loops: CDR1 ENHRY, CDR2 SYGVKD. V dropped 4 bases and J dropped 7 bases, with 11 bases sitting between them. The CDR3 has 14 residues. CDR3 bases: TGTGCCATCAGTGTCGACAGAGGGAATTCACCCCTCCACTTT. Translation gives CAISVDRGNSPLHF.

This clonotype was seen at least ten times. This chain connects TRBV12-3 or TRBV12-4 to TRBJ2-3; D is unclear. The CDR3 extends over 15 amino acids. V lost 4 bases and J lost 2, with 13 bases in between. The CDR3, as DNA: TGTGCCAGCAGTTCGAGGTTTTGGCCCACAGATACGCAGTATTTT. It specifies CASSSRFWPTDTQYF.

The chain uses TRBV9 and TRBJ2-7; 7 positions agree with TRBD2. Losses at the gene ends were 4 bases for V and 2 bases for J; bases not matched to a gene: 12. Germline-derived CDR1 and CDR2 are SGDLS and YYNGEE. The CDR3 extends over 16 amino acids. The CDR3 DNA follows: TGTGCCAGCAGCCCCCGGCCGGGACTAACTACCTACGAGCAGTACTTC. This sequence encodes CASSPRPGLTTYEQYF.

In its sample, this clonotype was seen a few times. The rearrangement joins TRBV3-1 to TRBJ1-5; D remains unclear. V lost 4 bases to trimming and J lost 7 bases, with 11 bases between them. There are 13 residues in the CDR3. Germline CDR1 reads LGHDT; CDR2 reads YNNKEL (reference sequence). CDR3 in DNA: TGTGCCAGCAGCCCGGACGGAAGCCAGCCCCAGCATTTT. This gives the protein CASSPDGSQPQHF.